This TCR beta chain was captured by sequencing in a study of radiotherapy plus CTLA-4 blockade in lung cancer. This table comes from immunoSEQ multiplex PCR, and its TCRdb copy is limited to in-frame clones, with some not included. The sample carries tens of thousands of clones, roughly 79% recorded once. Focal radiation with ipilimumab CTLA-4 blockade was given to patients with chemo-refractory metastatic non-small-cell lung cancer. V shed 3 bases, J shed 5 bases, and the junction held 9 bases outside the gene matches. The CDR3 covers 15 residues. Germline CDR1 SGHRS, CDR2 YFSETQ. The specimen was peripheral blood, collected from a patient treated with radiotherapy plus ipilimumab. This TCR was sampled from a human donor with non-small cell lung cancer whose response to radiotherapy plus ipilimumab could not be evaluated. Some clones in this sample may be carry-over from other donors' samples. The chain has TRBV5-1 and TRBJ2-7, with 9 bases identical to TRBD1. Here the CDR3 reads CASSSSGTGIHEQYF. The CDR3, as DNA: TGCGCCAGCAGCTCCTCCGGGACAGGGATCCACGAGCAGTACTTC.